Below, 30 T cell receptor beta chains from the same sample are listed, as sequenced in a study of beta chain features in type 1 diabetes. Overall study results and limits: Type 1 diabetes patients had TCRB CDR3s that were shorter (moderately but significantly so) in all four CD4+ subsets.

The entirety of the isolated RNA underwent reverse transcription, so expressed TCRB transcripts were sequenced. Measured with immunoSEQ multiplex PCR; TCRdb has only the in-frame clones, and not every one. The sample has roughly 240,000 clones, around 22% seen once. What these receptors recognize is not known. The sequencing input was naive CD4+ T cells from blood. Receptors were obtained from a woman in her 30s with type 1 diabetes.

This chain connects TRBV30 to TRBJ1-2, with D perhaps matching TRBD1 (5 bases). Germline values: CDR1 GTSNPN, CDR2 SVGIG (reference sequence). Trimming stripped 1 base from V and 14 bases from J, with 23 bases between. The CDR3 sequence is 14 residues long. CDR3 in DNA: TGTGCCTGGAGTGGATCCCCACGTGGTGGAGGGGAGACCTTC. Translating gives CAWSGSPRGGGETF.

A few counts support this clone. Other DNA sequences in this specimen translate into the identical CDR3. V and J are TRBV5-1 and TRBJ1-1; no clear D. V was cut by 0 bases and J by 2 bases, with 5 bases left in between. The CDR3 runs 13 residues. Germline CDR1 and CDR2: SGHRS and YFSETQ. The CDR3 region is CASSLAGNTEAFF. The CDR3 DNA is TGCGCCAGCAGCTTGGCGGGAAACACTGAAGCTTTCTTT.

CDR3 loop: CSGAQGPAEAFF. The CDR3 bases are TGCAGCGGTGCACAGGGGCCGGCTGAAGCTTTCTTT. The chain is built from TRBV29-1 and TRBJ1-1; 7 bases match TRBD1. The V and J ends lost 7 bases and 6 bases, in that order; junction bases with no gene match: 8. Germline values: CDR1 SQVTM, CDR2 ANQGSEA. CDR3 length: 12 residues.

This chain uses TRBV28 with TRBJ2-5; D may be TRBD2 (5 bases). CDR3 length: 13 amino acids. Trimming cost V 3 bases and J 4 bases, with 9 bases left between them. Germline-derived CDR1 and CDR2 are MDHEN and SYDVKM. CDR3 sequence: CASSFGDRETQYF. In DNA, the CDR3 is TGTGCCAGCAGTTTCGGGGATAGAGAGACCCAGTACTTC.

A few counts support this clone. The genes are TRBV14 and TRBJ2-1, with D perhaps matching TRBD1 (6 bases). Germline CDR1 reads SGHDN; CDR2 reads FVKESK. With 5 bases removed from V and 2 bases from J, the gap between germline ends came to 13 bases. This CDR3 has 15 amino acids. CDR3 amino acids: CASSIQGEPYNEQFF. The CDR3 region has the DNA TGTGCCAGCAGCATACAGGGAGAACCCTACAATGAGCAGTTCTTC.

For the CDR3, the DNA is TGTGCCTGGAGCGTCCCAACAGGGGGACTTTACGAGCAGTACTTC. Amino acid sequence: CAWSVPTGGLYEQYF. The V and J genes are TRBV30 and TRBJ2-7, with TRBD1 matching over 8 bases. This CDR3 is 15 amino acids long. Germline-derived CDR1 and CDR2 are GTSNPN and SVGIG (reference sequence). J gave up 4 bases and V 3 bases, and 11 bases lay outside the gene matches.

This clone has a handful of counts. The J gene is TRBJ1-1, the V gene TRBV30, with D perhaps matching TRBD1 (6 bases). This CDR3 region has 12 residues. Deletions cut 4 bases from V and 0 bases from J, with 6 bases between. CDR1 GTSNPN and CDR2 SVGIG come from the germline V gene (reference sequence). The CDR3 nucleotides are TGTGCCTGGAACAGGGTGAACACTGAAGCTTTCTTT. Protein sequence: CAWNRVNTEAFF.

This clone was picked up a small number of times. This chain connects TRBV15 to TRBJ2-3; D not certain. Germline-derived CDR1 and CDR2 are LNHNV and YYDKDF (reference sequence). The V and J ends lost 0 bases and 4 bases respectively, with 5 bases between them. The CDR3 extends over 13 amino acids. The CDR3 DNA follows: TGTGCCACCAGCAGAGACGCGCCAGATACGCAGTATTTT. Translation: CATSRDAPDTQYF.

The chain has TRBV28 and TRBJ1-2; 7 bases line up with TRBD1. The V segment lost 3 bases and the J segment 8 bases; nucleotides outside the gene matches: 12. The CDR3 sequence is 15 residues long. CDR1 is MDHEN and CDR2 is SYDVKM in the germline V gene. For the CDR3, the DNA is TGTGCCAGCAGTTTGCACCTTCCGAGGGGGCAAGGCTACACCTTC. This gives the protein CASSLHLPRGQGYTF.

This clone occurred a few times. This chain links TRBV30 with TRBJ2-3; D is uncertain. Trimming took 1 base from V and 1 from J, leaving 6 bases between them. In germline, CDR1 is GTSNPN, CDR2 SVGIG (reference sequence). The CDR3 is 13 amino acids. Written as DNA, the CDR3 is TGTGCCTGGAGTGCCCAGGGCACAGATACGCAGTATTTT. It specifies CAWSAQGTDTQYF.

This chain uses TRBV4-1 with TRBJ2-6; TRBD1 aligns across 9 bases. There are 21 residues in the CDR3. Germline trimming cut 0 bases from V and 2 bases from J; bases unmatched to any gene: 14. Germline V gene lookup returns CDR1 MGHRA and CDR2 YSYEKL. CDR3 DNA sequence: TGCGCCAGCAGCCAAGAGAAGTCTCCACAGGGGGCGGGTACTGGGGCCAACGTCCTGACTTTC. Its translation is CASSQEKSPQGAGTGANVLTF.

This sequence joins TRBV7-9 and TRBJ2-3, with 13 nucleotides matching TRBD2. V dropped 5 bases and J dropped 4; count of bases not matched to a gene: 3. This CDR3 is 15 amino acids long. Germline loops: CDR1 SEHNR, CDR2 FQNEAQ (reference sequence). The CDR3 here is CASSQGLAGADTQYF. The CDR3 DNA follows: TGTGCCAGCAGCCAAGGACTAGCGGGAGCAGATACGCAGTATTTT.

This sequence joins TRBV28 and TRBJ2-3; 9 nucleotides agree with TRBD1. This CDR3 contains 16 residues. Trimming removed 8 bases from V and 2 bases from J; junction bases left unmatched: 11. Looked up from germline, CDR1 is MDHEN and CDR2 is SYDVKM. In DNA, the CDR3 is TGTGCCAGCCGGGACAGGGACAGCTTAATCACAGATACGCAGTATTTT. Translation gives CASRDRDSLITDTQYF.

This clone turned up a few times. As DNA, the CDR3 is TGTGCCAGCAGTGGACCTGACAGGGGCTACACCTTC. It specifies CASSGPDRGYTF. This chain uses TRBV2 with TRBJ1-2; a weak D match, TRBD1 (6 bases). This CDR3 region has 12 residues. Per the germline V gene, CDR1 is SNHLY and CDR2 is FYNNEI. V was cut by 4 bases and J by 8 bases, with 11 bases left in between.

The chain employs TRBV18 and TRBJ1-1; 7 nucleotides match TRBD1. CDR3 length: 15 residues. With 2 bases clipped from V and 0 bases from J, the junction kept 3 bases outside the gene matches. Germline V CDR1 and CDR2: KGHSH, LQKENI. For the CDR3, the DNA is TGTGCCAGCTCACCAGCGACAGGGATGAACACTGAAGCTTTCTTT. It is translated as CASSPATGMNTEAFF.

The table lists this clone with a few counts. The chain carries TRBV18 and TRBJ1-1, with TRBD1 matching 7 bases. This CDR3 has 14 residues. V was clipped by 5 bases and J by 1 base; unmatched bases: 4. Germline V gives CDR1 KGHSH, CDR2 LQKENI. This CDR3 is CASSTGTANTEAFF. The CDR3 DNA sequence: TGTGCCAGCTCAACCGGGACAGCGAACACTGAAGCTTTCTTT. The variable domain in full, with the rest retrieved from reference TRBV18 and TRBJ1-1, is NAGVMQNPRHLVRRRGQEARLRCSPMKGHSHVYWYRQLPEEGLKFMVYLQKENIIDESGMPKERFSAEFPKEGPSILRIQQVVRGDSAAYFCASSTGTANTEAFFGQGTRLTVV.

Only a few counts were recorded for this clone. The chain joins TRBV7-9 to TRBJ2-2; no reliable D call. The CDR3 is 13 residues long. V was trimmed by 4 bases and J by 2 bases, leaving 5 bases between them. Germline CDR1 SEHNR, CDR2 FQNEAQ (reference sequence). This CDR3 is CASSSGNTGELFF. The CDR3 DNA reads TGTGCCAGCAGCTCAGGAAACACCGGGGAGCTGTTTTTT.

This clone was detected only a few times. The genes are TRBV7-9 and TRBJ1-1; the match to TRBD1 covers 8 bases. CDR3 length equals 13 residues. The ends lost 7 bases at V and 5 bases at J; junction bases unmatched: 6. The germline gives CDR1 SEHNR, CDR2 FQNEAQ (reference sequence). The CDR3 is CASNTGGGTEAFF. CDR3 in DNA: TGTGCCAGCAACACAGGGGGGGGGACTGAAGCTTTCTTT.

The J gene is TRBJ1-5, the V gene TRBV29-1, with D tentatively TRBD1 (5 bases). The CDR3 has 13 amino acids. V was shortened by 7 bases and J by 7 bases, with 17 bases between the two germline ends. The germline V gene has CDR1 SQVTM and CDR2 ANQGSEA. In nucleotides, the CDR3 is TGCAGCGCCCGTGGGGACTCGGACCAGCCCCAGCATTTT. Protein product: CSARGDSDQPQHF.

This clone was seen just once. The rearrangement uses TRBV15 and TRBJ1-1, with 7 bases aligning to TRBD1. This CDR3 has 14 amino acids. Germline V lookup: CDR1 LNHNV, CDR2 YYDKDF (reference sequence). V gave up 0 bases and J gave up 6 bases; unmatched junction bases: 4. The CDR3 here is CATSRDWDSSEAFF. The CDR3 region has the DNA TGTGCCACCAGCAGAGATTGGGACAGCTCTGAAGCTTTCTTT.

This clone was seen a handful of times. The rearrangement joins TRBV7-3 to TRBJ2-2; maybe TRBD2 (5 bases). CDR3 length: 15 amino acids. Trimming removed 2 bases at V and 7 bases at J, with 14 bases between. Germline lookup yields CDR1 SGHTA and CDR2 FQGTGA. This CDR3 reads CASSLRGVRGGELFF. In nucleotides, the CDR3 is TGTGCCAGCAGCTTACGGGGTGTTCGCGGCGGGGAGCTGTTTTTT.

This clone was counted between two and nine times. The CDR3 DNA follows: TGCAGCGTTGAGGGGCCCCGTTCGAACACTGAAGCTTTCTTT. Encoded protein: CSVEGPRSNTEAFF. This rearrangement joins TRBV29-1 to TRBJ1-1; a possible D gene is TRBD1 (5 bases). The CDR3 runs 14 residues. The V end lost 3 bases, the J end lost 1 base, and 12 bases lay between the germline ends. Germline V gene data show CDR1 as SQVTM and CDR2 as ANQGSEA.

This clone was seen only once. The chain is built from TRBV25-1 and TRBJ1-3, with a weak D call TRBD1 (6 bases). The germline V and J ends were trimmed by 6 bases and 2 bases, with 20 bases remaining between them. The CDR3 is made up of 17 amino acids. Germline CDR1 reads MGHDK; CDR2 reads SYGVNS. The CDR3 loop is CASRSDTEGGAGNTIYF. CDR3 sequence (DNA): TGTGCCAGCAGGAGTGATACCGAGGGGGGGGCTGGAAACACCATATATTTT.

This clone was counted between two and nine times. The chain links TRBV7-2 to TRBJ2-7, with D perhaps matching TRBD1 (6 bases). Trimming stripped 5 bases from V and 7 bases from J, with 15 bases between. The germline V gene encodes CDR1 SGHTA and CDR2 FQGNSA. The CDR3 runs 13 residues. CDR3 region: CASSPNRVGEQYF. In DNA form, the CDR3 reads TGTGCCAGCAGCCCCAACAGGGTCGGAGAGCAGTACTTC.

V usage is TRBV28 and J usage is TRBJ2-7; possible D gene TRBD2, 6 bases. V gave up 3 bases and J gave up 5 bases, with 14 bases separating them. Per germline, CDR1 MDHEN and CDR2 SYDVKM. This CDR3 has 14 residues. The DNA of the CDR3 is TGTGCCAGCAGTTTGTTTCCAGGAGGGAACGAGCAGTACTTC. The encoded protein is CASSLFPGGNEQYF.

This clone was counted only a few times. The V gene is TRBV18, the J gene TRBJ2-7; 10 bases are shared with TRBD1. This CDR3 has 14 amino acids. The ends lost 5 bases at V and 4 bases at J; junction bases unmatched: 5. Germline V gene data show CDR1 as KGHSH and CDR2 as LQKENI. The CDR3 here is CASSTGTGVYEQYF. The CDR3 DNA reads as TGTGCCAGCTCAACCGGGACAGGGGTATACGAGCAGTACTTC.

This clone has a handful of counts. The CDR3: CSVGGDPDEKLFF. Here the CDR3 DNA reads TGCAGCGTTGGCGGGGATCCGGATGAAAAACTGTTTTTT. V usage is TRBV29-1 and J usage is TRBJ1-4; the D is unclear. Per the germline V gene, CDR1 is SQVTM and CDR2 is ANQGSEA. Trimming pared 4 bases from V and 6 bases from J, leaving 12 bases between. The CDR3 spans 13 residues.

This clone came up a few times. The chain employs TRBV21-1 and TRBJ2-3; TRBD2 reflects the table's D call only, with no check against the DNA. TRBV21-1 is listed as a pseudogene. This CDR3 is built from 12 residues. DNA of the CDR3: TGTGCCAGCAGCAAAGCGCGAGATACGCAGTATTTT. Translated: CASSKARDTQYF.

This clone was picked up a small number of times. The chain's CDR3 is CASSTSGANNEQFF. The CDR3 DNA sequence: TGTGCCAGTAGCACTAGCGGGGCGAACAATGAGCAGTTCTTC. This chain connects TRBV19 to TRBJ2-1; the match to TRBD2 covers 10 bases. Germline-derived CDR1 and CDR2 are LNHDA and SQIVND (reference sequence). CDR3 length: 14 amino acids. Trimming cost V 6 bases and J 5 bases; bases outside gene matches: 4.

This clone was counted only a few times. The V gene is TRBV9, the J gene TRBJ2-1; 14 bases are a match to TRBD2. J gave up 6 bases and V 4 bases, and 6 bases lay outside the gene matches. CDR1 and CDR2 (germline): SGDLS, YYNGEE. The CDR3 extends over 16 amino acids. This CDR3 is CASSKRLAGGPNEQFF. CDR3 DNA: TGTGCCAGCAGCAAACGACTAGCGGGAGGGCCCAATGAGCAGTTCTTC.